This T cell receptor beta chain was retrieved from a study of CD8 T cells in Susac syndrome. With 1 base removed from V and 3 bases from J, the gap between germline ends came to 13 bases. The CDR3 length is 15 residues. Germline CDR1 is MNHNS and CDR2 is SASEGT. The authors reverse transcribed about 0.5 to 1 ug RNA with random hexamers. Amplification of TCR beta CDR3 spanned 54 Vbeta and 13 Jbeta via immunoSEQ multiplex PCR. TCRdb independently ran MiXCR on the immunoSEQ multiplex PCR reads; one entry per CDR3 protein. The sample contains under 550,000 distinct CDR3 sequences, more than 70% of which appear only once.

The rearrangement links TRBV6-1 to TRBJ2-7, with unresolved D. Sequencing input: CD8+ T cells from PBMCs. This receptor was identified in a human donor with multiple sclerosis. CDR3 amino acids: CASSEGTLRGYEQYF. The CDR3 DNA reads TGTGCCAGCAGTGAAGGCACTCTCCGTGGCTACGAGCAGTACTTC.